This note documents a single T cell receptor beta chain sequence. The V end was cut by 3 bases, the J end by 9 bases, with 13 bases between. From germline, CDR1 is SGHRS and CDR2 YFSETQ. The length of the CDR3 is 13 residues. This record comes from a study of cytomegalovirus exposure and HLA in healthy donors. Use of 60 Vbeta and 13 Jbeta primers characterized the PCR. Measured with immunoSEQ multiplex PCR; TCRdb has only the in-frame clones, and not every one. The sample gives 150,000 to 180,000 clones, approximately 81% of which show up once; over 1.1% is in the top ten. The chain employs TRBV5-1 and TRBJ2-4; possible D gene TRBD1, 8 bases. What was sequenced was PBMCs. The TCR comes from a man aged 18 to 30 in good health and CMV-seronegative. The CDR3 DNA follows: TGCGCCAGCAGCTCACAGGGGGAGGGCATTCAGTACTTC. It specifies CASSSQGEGIQYF.